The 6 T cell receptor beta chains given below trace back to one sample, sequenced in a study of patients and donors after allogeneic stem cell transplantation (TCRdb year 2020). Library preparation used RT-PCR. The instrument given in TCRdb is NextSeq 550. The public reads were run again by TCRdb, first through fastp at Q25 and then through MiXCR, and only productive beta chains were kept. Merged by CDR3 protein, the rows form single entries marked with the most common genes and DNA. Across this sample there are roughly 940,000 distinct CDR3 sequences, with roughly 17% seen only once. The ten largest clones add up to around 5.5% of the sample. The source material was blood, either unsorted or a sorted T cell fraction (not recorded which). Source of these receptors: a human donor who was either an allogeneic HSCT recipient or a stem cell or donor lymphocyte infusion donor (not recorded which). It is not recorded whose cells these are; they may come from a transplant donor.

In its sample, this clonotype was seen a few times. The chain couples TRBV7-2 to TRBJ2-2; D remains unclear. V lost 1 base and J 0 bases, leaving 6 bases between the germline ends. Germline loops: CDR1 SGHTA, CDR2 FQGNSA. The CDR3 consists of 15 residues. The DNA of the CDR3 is TGTGCCAGCAGCTTAGGAAGGCCGAACACCGGGGAGCTGTTTTTT. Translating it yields CASSLGRPNTGELFF.

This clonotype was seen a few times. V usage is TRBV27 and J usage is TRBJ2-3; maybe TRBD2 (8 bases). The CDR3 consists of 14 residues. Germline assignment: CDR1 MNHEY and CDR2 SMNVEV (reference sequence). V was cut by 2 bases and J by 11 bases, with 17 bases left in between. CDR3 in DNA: TGTGCCAGCAGTTTAAGGGACAGCGGGGGCAGGCAGTATTTT. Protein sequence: CASSLRDSGGRQYF.

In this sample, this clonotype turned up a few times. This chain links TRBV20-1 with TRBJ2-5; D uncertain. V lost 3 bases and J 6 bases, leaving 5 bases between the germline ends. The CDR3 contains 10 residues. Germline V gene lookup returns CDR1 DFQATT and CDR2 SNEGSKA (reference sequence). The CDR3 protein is CSASRQTQYF. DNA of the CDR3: TGCAGTGCTAGTCGACAGACCCAGTACTTC.

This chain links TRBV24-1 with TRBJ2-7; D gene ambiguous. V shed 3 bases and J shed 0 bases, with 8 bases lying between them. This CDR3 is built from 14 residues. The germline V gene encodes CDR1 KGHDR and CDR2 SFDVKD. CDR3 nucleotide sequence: TGTGCCACCAGTGATATCGGCTCCTCCTACGAGCAGTACTTC. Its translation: CATSDIGSSYEQYF.

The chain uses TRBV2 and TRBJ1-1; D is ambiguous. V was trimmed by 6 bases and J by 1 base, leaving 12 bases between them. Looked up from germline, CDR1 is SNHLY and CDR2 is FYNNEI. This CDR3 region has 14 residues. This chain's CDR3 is CASSPHLGNTEAFF. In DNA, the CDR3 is TGTGCCAGCAGCCCTCATCTGGGGAACACTGAAGCTTTCTTT. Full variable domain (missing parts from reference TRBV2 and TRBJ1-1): EPEVTQTPSHQVTQMGQEVILRCVPISNHLYFYWYRQILGQKVEFLVSFYNNEISEKSEIFDDQFSVERPDGSNFTLKIRSTKLEDSAMYFCASSPHLGNTEAFFGQGTRLTVV.

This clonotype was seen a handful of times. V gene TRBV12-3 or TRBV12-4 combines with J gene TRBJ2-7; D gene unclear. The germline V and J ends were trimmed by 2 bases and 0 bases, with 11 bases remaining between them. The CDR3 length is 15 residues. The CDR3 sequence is CASSLRRQSSYEQYF. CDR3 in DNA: TGTGCCAGCAGTTTACGGCGCCAGAGCTCCTACGAGCAGTACTTC.